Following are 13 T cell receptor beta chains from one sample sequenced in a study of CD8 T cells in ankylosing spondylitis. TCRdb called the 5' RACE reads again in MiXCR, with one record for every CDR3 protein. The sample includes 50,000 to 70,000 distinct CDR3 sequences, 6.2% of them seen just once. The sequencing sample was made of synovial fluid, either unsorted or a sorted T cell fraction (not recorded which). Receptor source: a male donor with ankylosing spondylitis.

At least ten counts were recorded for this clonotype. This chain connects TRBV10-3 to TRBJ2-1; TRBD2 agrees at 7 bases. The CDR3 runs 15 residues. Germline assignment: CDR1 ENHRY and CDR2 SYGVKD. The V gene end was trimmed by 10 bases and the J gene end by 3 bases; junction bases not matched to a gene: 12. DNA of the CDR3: TGTGCCACGGGCTGGGCGGGAGACTTCTACAATGAGCAGTTCTTC. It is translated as CATGWAGDFYNEQFF.

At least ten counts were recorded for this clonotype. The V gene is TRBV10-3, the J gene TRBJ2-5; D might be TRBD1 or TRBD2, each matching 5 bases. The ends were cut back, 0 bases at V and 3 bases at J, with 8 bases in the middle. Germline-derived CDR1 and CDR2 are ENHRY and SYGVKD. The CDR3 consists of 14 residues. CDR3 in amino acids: CAISESVGEETQYF. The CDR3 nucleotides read TGTGCCATCAGTGAGTCGGTGGGGGAAGAGACCCAGTACTTC.

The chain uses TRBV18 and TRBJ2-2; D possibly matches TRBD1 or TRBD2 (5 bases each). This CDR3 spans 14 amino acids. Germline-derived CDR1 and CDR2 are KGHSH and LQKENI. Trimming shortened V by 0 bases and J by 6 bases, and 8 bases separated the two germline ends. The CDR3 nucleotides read TGTGCCAGCTCACCACCGATGGGGGCCGGGGAGCTGTTTTTT. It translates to CASSPPMGAGELFF.

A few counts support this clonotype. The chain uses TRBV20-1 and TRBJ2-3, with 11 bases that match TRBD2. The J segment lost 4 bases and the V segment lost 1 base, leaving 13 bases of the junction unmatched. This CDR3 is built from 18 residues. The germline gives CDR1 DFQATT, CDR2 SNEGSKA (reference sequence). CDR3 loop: CSARGLLIAGGPADTQYF. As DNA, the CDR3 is TGCAGTGCTAGAGGCCTGCTGATAGCGGGAGGGCCCGCAGATACGCAGTATTTT.

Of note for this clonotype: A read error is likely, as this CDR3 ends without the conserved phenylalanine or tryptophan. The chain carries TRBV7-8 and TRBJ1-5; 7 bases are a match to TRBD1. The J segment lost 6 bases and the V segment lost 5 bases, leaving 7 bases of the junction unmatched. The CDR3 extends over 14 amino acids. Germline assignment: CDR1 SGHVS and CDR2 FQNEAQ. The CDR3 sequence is CASSHRGRGQPQHL. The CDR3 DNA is TGTGCCAGCAGCCACAGGGGCAGGGGTCAGCCCCAGCATCTT.

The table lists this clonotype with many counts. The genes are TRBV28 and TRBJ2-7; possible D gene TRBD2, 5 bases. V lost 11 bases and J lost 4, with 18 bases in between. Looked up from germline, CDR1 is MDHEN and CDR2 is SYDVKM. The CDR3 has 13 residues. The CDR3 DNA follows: TGTGCCTCTCAAACCCAGAGAGGGTACGAGCAGTACTTC. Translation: CASQTQRGYEQYF.

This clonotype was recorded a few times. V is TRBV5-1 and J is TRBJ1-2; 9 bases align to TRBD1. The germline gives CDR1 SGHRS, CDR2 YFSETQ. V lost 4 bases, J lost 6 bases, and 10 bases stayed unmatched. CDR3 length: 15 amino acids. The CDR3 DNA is TGCGCCAGCAGCGCAGACACAGGGGGCAGGGATGGCTACACCTTC. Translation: CASSADTGGRDGYTF.

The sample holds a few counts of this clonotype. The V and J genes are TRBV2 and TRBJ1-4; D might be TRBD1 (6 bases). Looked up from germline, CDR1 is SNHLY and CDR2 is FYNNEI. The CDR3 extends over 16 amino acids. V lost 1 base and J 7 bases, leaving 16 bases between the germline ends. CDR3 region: CASSEGGRGLGEKLFF. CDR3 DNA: TGTGCCAGCAGTGAAGGAGGCAGGGGATTGGGTGAAAAACTGTTTTTT.

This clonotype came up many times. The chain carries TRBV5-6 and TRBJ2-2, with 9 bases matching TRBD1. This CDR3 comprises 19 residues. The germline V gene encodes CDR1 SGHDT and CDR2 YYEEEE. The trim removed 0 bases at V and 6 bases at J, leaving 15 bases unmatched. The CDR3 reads CASSLVRGTGLRIAGELFF. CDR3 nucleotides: TGTGCCAGCAGCTTGGTACGAGGGACAGGGTTGCGAATAGCCGGGGAGCTGTTTTTT.

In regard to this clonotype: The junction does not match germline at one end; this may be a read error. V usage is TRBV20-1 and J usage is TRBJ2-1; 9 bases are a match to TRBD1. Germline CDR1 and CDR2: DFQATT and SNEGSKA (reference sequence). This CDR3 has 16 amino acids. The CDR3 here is CSARGTGSYYYNEQFF. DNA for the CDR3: TGCAGTGCCAGAGGGACAGGGAGTTACTACTACAATGAGCAGTTCTTC.

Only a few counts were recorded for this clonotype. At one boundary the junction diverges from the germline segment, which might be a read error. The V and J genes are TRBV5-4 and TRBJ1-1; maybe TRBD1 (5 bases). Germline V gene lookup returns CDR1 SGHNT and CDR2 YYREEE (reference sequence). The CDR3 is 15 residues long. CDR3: CASSLGPRGNTEASF. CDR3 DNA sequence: TGTGCCAGCAGCTTGGGGCCTCGGGGGAACACTGAAGCTTCCTTT.

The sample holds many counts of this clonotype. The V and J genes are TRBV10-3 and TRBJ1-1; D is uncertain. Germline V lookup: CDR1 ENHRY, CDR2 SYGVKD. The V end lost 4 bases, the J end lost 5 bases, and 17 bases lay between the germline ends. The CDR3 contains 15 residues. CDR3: CAISAGPDSGTEAFF. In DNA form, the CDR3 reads TGTGCCATCAGTGCCGGGCCCGATAGTGGAACTGAAGCTTTCTTT.

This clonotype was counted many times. CDR3 sequence: CSVEDRGHFQETQYF. As DNA, the CDR3 is TGCAGCGTTGAAGATCGGGGGCATTTTCAAGAGACCCAGTACTTC. This rearrangement joins TRBV29-1 to TRBJ2-5; D tentatively reads TRBD1 or TRBD2 (6 bases each). CDR1 SQVTM and CDR2 ANQGSEA come from the germline V gene. V was shortened by 0 bases and J by 2 bases, with 13 bases between the two germline ends. The CDR3 is 15 residues long.